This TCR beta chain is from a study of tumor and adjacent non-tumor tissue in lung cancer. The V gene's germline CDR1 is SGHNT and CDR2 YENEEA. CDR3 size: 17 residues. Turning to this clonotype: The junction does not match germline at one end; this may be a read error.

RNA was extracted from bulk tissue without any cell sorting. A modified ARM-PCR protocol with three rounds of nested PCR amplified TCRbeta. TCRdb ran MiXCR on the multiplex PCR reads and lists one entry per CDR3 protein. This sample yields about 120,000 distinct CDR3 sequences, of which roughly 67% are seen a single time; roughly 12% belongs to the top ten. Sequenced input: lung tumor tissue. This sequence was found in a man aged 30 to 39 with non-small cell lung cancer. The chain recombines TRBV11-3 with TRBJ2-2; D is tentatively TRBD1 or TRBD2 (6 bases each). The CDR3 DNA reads TGTGTCAGCAGCTTAGTACCCGGGACACAGAACACCGGGGGGCTGTTTTTT. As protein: CVSSLVPGTQNTGGLFF.